The source of this T cell receptor (beta chain) is a study of shared clonotypes between healthy human individuals. Trimming took off 3 bases at V and 7 bases at J, with 9 bases between the two ends. Germline CDR1 KGHSH, CDR2 LQKENI. The CDR3 has 12 residues. In the authors' workflow: Filtering differed since immunoSEQ provided only junctions, with no quality scores. Profiled with immunoSEQ multiplex PCR; TCRdb holds only in-frame clones, not every one. V, J and clone size were drawn from that table, and D and trimming were deduced from the DNA. The table lists 2 million to 3 million clones, 80% to 95% of them singletons.

The specimen sequenced was naive CD4+ T cells from PBMCs. Subset given: CD45RA+ positively selected. The clonotype was recovered from a man aged 18 to 35 in good health. Some clones in this sample may be carry-over from other donors' samples. The J gene is TRBJ1-1, the V gene TRBV18; weak D call: TRBD1 (6 bases). CDR3 amino acids: CASSPNRDEAFF. Written as DNA, the CDR3 is TGTGCCAGCTCACCTAACAGGGATGAAGCTTTCTTT.